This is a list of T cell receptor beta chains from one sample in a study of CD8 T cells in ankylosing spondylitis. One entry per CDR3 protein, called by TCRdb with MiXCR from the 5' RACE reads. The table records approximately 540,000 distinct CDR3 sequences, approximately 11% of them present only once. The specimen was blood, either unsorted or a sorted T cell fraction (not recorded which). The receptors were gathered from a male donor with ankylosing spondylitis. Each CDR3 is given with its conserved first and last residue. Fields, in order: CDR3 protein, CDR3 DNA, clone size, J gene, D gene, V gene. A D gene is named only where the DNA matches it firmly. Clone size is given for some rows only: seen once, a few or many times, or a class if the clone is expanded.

CASSQPRGAGGSADTQYF	TGTGCCAGCAGCCAACCCCGAGGAGCGGGAGGAAGTGCAGATACGCAGTATTTT	few	TRBJ2-3	TRBD2	TRBV3-1
CASSLFLAFWGPTGETQYF	TGTGCCAGCAGCTTATTTCTTGCGTTCTGGGGGCCCACCGGAGAGACCCAGTACTTC	NA	TRBJ2-5	NA	TRBV11-1
CASISRQGFQPQHF	TGTGCCAGCATCTCGAGACAGGGCTTTCAGCCCCAGCATTTT	NA	TRBJ1-5	TRBD1	TRBV6-1
CASSARGQGAREQFF	TGTGCCAGCAGTGCCCGGGGTCAGGGGGCGAGAGAGCAGTTCTTC	NA	TRBJ2-1	TRBD1	TRBV25-1
CASSEARGYTGELFF	TGTGCCAGCAGCGAAGCAAGGGGGTACACCGGGGAGCTGTTTTTT	many	TRBJ2-2	NA	TRBV7-2
CASSFQATYSNQPQHF	TGTGCCAGCAGTTTTCAGGCAACGTATAGCAATCAGCCCCAGCATTTT	NA	TRBJ1-5	NA	TRBV12-3/TRBV12-4
CASRQPLDTEAFF	TGTGCCAGTCGACAGCCCTTGGACACTGAAGCTTTCTTT	NA	TRBJ1-1	NA	TRBV27
CASNIGGDSNQPQHF	TGTGCCAGCAATATTGGAGGCGATAGCAATCAGCCCCAGCATTTT	many	TRBJ1-5	NA	TRBV28
CASSLEQGGNEQFF	TGTGCCAGCAGCTTAGAACAGGGGGGCAATGAGCAGTTCTTC	NA	TRBJ2-1	TRBD1	TRBV7-9
CASSPWTSGRFQETQYF	TGTGCCAGCAGTCCGTGGACTAGCGGGAGGTTCCAAGAGACCCAGTACTTC	few	TRBJ2-5	TRBD2	TRBV28
CASSLEDRAMVAFF	TGTGCCAGCAGCTTAGAGGACAGGGCGATGGTAGCTTTCTTT	NA	TRBJ1-1	TRBD1	TRBV11-2
CASSSLTSTDTQYF	TGTGCCAGCAGTTCCCTAACTAGCACAGATACGCAGTATTTT	NA	TRBJ2-3	NA	TRBV12-3/TRBV12-4
CATSRDRGRGNQPQHF	TGTGCCACCAGCAGGGACAGGGGCCGGGGCAATCAGCCCCAGCATTTT	many	TRBJ1-5	TRBD1	TRBV15
CASSARLAGPQETQYF	TGTGCCAGCAGCGCTCGACTAGCGGGACCCCAAGAGACCCAGTACTTC	few	TRBJ2-5	TRBD2	TRBV7-2
CATRGEGSTEAFF	TGCGCCACCCGAGGGGAGGGGAGTACTGAAGCTTTCTTT	few	TRBJ1-1	NA	TRBV5-1
CSARRAGASTGELFF	TGCAGTGCTAGAAGGGCGGGAGCGAGCACCGGGGAGCTGTTTTTT	NA	TRBJ2-2	TRBD2	TRBV20-1
CAYGLAGQDTQYF	TGTGCATACGGACTAGCGGGACAAGATACGCAGTATTTT	NA	TRBJ2-3	TRBD2	TRBV10-3
CASSQDYRGLLLPNTGELFF	TGTGCCAGCAGCCAAGACTATAGGGGCCTACTCCTCCCGAACACCGGGGAGCTGTTTTTT	NA	TRBJ2-2	NA	TRBV3-1
CASLMTGTAGRAFF	TGTGCCAGTTTAATGACCGGGACGGCGGGACGAGCTTTCTTT	NA	TRBJ1-1	NA	TRBV18
CASSYRGHYGYTF	TGTGCCAGCAGTTACAGGGGCCACTATGGCTACACCTTC	few	TRBJ1-2	NA	TRBV6-2/TRBV6-3
CASSLSDRGVIQPQHF	TGTGCCAGCAGTTTATCGGACAGGGGCGTTATTCAGCCCCAGCATTTT	NA	TRBJ1-5	TRBD1	TRBV12-3/TRBV12-4
CASSEALGVDEKLFF	TGTGCCAGCAGTGAAGCGTTGGGGGTGGATGAAAAACTGTTTTTT	NA	TRBJ1-4	NA	TRBV6-1
CASSPTTGVNYGYTF	TGCGCCAGCAGCCCGACGACAGGGGTTAACTATGGCTACACCTTC	NA	TRBJ1-2	TRBD1	TRBV5-1
CASSLAGPVTGELFF	TGCGCCAGCAGCTTGGCTGGGCCGGTCACCGGGGAGCTGTTTTTT	NA	TRBJ2-2	NA	TRBV5-1
CASSYRRGLEAFF	TGCGCCAGCAGCTACCGCAGGGGCCTTGAAGCTTTCTTT	NA	TRBJ1-1	NA	TRBV4-1
CASSTWTSGNNEQFF	TGTGCCAGCAGCACCTGGACTAGCGGGAACAATGAGCAGTTCTTC	many	TRBJ2-1	TRBD2	TRBV7-2
CASSGPGQGLQYF	TGTGCCAGCAGCGGGCCGGGACAGGGATTGCAGTACTTC	NA	TRBJ2-7	TRBD1	TRBV3-1
CASSQGPGELFF	TGTGCCAGCAGCCAAGGGCCCGGGGAGCTGTTTTTT	many	TRBJ2-2	NA	TRBV3-1
CASSYGDGSNQPQHF	TGTGCCAGCAGTTATGGTGACGGTAGCAATCAGCCCCAGCATTTT	NA	TRBJ1-5	NA	TRBV6-2/TRBV6-3
CASILGQLSYNEQFF	TGTGCCAGCATCCTAGGGCAACTCTCCTACAATGAGCAGTTCTTC	many	TRBJ2-1	NA	TRBV7-2
CSARERDRGTGELFF	TGCAGTGCTAGAGAGCGGGATAGGGGCACCGGGGAGCTGTTTTTT	NA	TRBJ2-2	NA	TRBV20-1
CASSSLGQGAWETQYF	TGTGCCAGCAGTTCCTTGGGACAGGGGGCTTGGGAGACCCAGTACTTC	few	TRBJ2-5	TRBD1	TRBV27
CASSETGYEQYF	TGTGCCAGCAGCGAGACAGGCTACGAGCAGTACTTC	NA	TRBJ2-7	NA	TRBV11-2
CAISTDRGPSPLHF	TGTGCCATCAGTACCGACAGGGGGCCTTCACCCCTCCACTTT	NA	TRBJ1-6	TRBD1	TRBV10-3
CSASIGTAPNQPQHF	TGCAGTGCCTCAATCGGGACAGCGCCTAATCAGCCCCAGCATTTT	many	TRBJ1-5	TRBD1	TRBV20-1
CASISEPTDTQYF	TGTGCCAGCATATCGGAACCCACAGATACGCAGTATTTT	NA	TRBJ2-3	NA	TRBV9
CASSQGLAGINEQFF	TGCGCCAGCAGCCAAGGACTAGCGGGAATAAATGAGCAGTTCTTC	few	TRBJ2-1	TRBD2	TRBV5-1
CASSLDRTGNTIYF	TGCGCCAGCAGCTTGGACAGAACTGGAAACACCATATATTTT	many	TRBJ1-3	NA	TRBV5-1
CASSPWTENSPLHF	TGTGCCAGCTCACCGTGGACAGAAAATTCACCCCTCCACTTT	NA	TRBJ1-6	NA	TRBV18
CASSEVGREEADTQYF	TGCGCCAGCAGTGAGGTCGGGAGAGAGGAGGCAGATACGCAGTATTTT	few	TRBJ2-3	NA	TRBV10-1
CASSQGPDDTQYF	TGTGCCAGCAGCCAAGGGCCAGACGATACGCAGTATTTT	few	TRBJ2-3	NA	TRBV3-1
CASGTLTGNTIYF	TGTGCCAGCGGGACCTTGACTGGAAACACCATATATTTT	few	TRBJ1-3	NA	TRBV6-1
CATSGTAKPYNEQFF	TGTGCCACCAGTGGTACGGCTAAACCTTACAATGAGCAGTTCTTC	few	TRBJ2-1	NA	TRBV24-1
CASSLLGQNLAGERDTQYF	TGTGCCAGCAGTTTATTAGGACAAAACCTAGCGGGAGAGCGAGATACGCAGTATTTT	NA	TRBJ2-3	TRBD2	TRBV27
CASAPVGGESTDTQYF	TGTGCCAGCGCTCCTGTTGGAGGGGAAAGCACAGATACGCAGTATTTT	few	TRBJ2-3	NA	TRBV12-3/TRBV12-4
CASSASGTGVSYEQYF	TGTGCCAGCAGCGCATCCGGGACAGGGGTCTCCTACGAGCAGTACTTC	NA	TRBJ2-7	TRBD1	TRBV14
CATSREVPSSYNEQFF	TGTGCCACCAGCAGAGAGGTGCCTAGCTCCTACAATGAGCAGTTCTTC	NA	TRBJ2-1	NA	TRBV15
CATSGTPSEQFF	TGTGCCACCAGTGGCACTCCCAGTGAGCAGTTCTTC	NA	TRBJ2-1	NA	TRBV24-1
CASVRTPSYEQYF	TGTGCCAGCGTTAGAACCCCCTCCTACGAGCAGTACTTC	NA	TRBJ2-7	NA	TRBV7-9
CASSLGTGNGNTIYF	TGTGCCAGCAGCTTAGGAACCGGGAATGGAAACACCATATATTTT	NA	TRBJ1-3	NA	TRBV7-9